What follows are 12 T cell receptor beta chains derived from one specimen sequenced in a study of PD-1 blockade in classical Hodgkin lymphoma. Method: immunoSEQ multiplex PCR; TCRdb's copy keeps in-frame clones and lacks some. The sample has some 4,300 clones, roughly 86% seen once. Time point noted: newly diagnosed, previously untreated cHL patient sample. The study isolated CD8+ T cells from thawed PBMCs by magnetic negative selection. Sample: CD8+ T cells from blood. All receptors derive from a human donor with classical Hodgkin lymphoma.

The rearrangement joins TRBV5-1 to TRBJ2-6; TRBD1 is a possible D gene (6 bases). V was clipped by 4 bases and J by 0 bases, with 11 bases between them. CDR1 is SGHRS, CDR2 YFSETQ, per germline. CDR3 size: 16 residues. CDR3 DNA: TGCGCCAGCAGCGCCGGACAGAGCTCTGGGGCCAACGTCCTGACTTTC. It specifies CASSAGQSSGANVLTF.

The rearrangement joins TRBV27 to TRBJ2-2; D is unresolved. Trimming removed 5 bases from V and 1 base from J, with 8 bases in between. Per germline, CDR1 MNHEY and CDR2 SMNVEV (reference sequence). The CDR3 has 14 amino acids. As DNA, the CDR3 is TGTGCCAGCAGTCCGGCCAGGAACACCGGGGAGCTGTTTTTT. Its translation: CASSPARNTGELFF.

This clone was detected a few times. The J gene is TRBJ1-5, the V gene TRBV27; D not certain. This CDR3 spans 14 amino acids. V was clipped by 2 bases and J by 0 bases, with 5 bases between them. Germline V gene lookup returns CDR1 MNHEY and CDR2 SMNVEV (reference sequence). The CDR3 region has the DNA TGTGCCAGCAGTTTAAGAGATAGCAATCAGCCCCAGCATTTT. Residues: CASSLRDSNQPQHF.

This chain connects TRBV5-8 to TRBJ1-4, with D uncertain. This CDR3 has 14 amino acids. Trimming took 3 bases from V and 8 from J, leaving 14 bases between them. The germline CDR1 and CDR2 sequences are SGHTS and YDEGEE. As DNA, the CDR3 is TGTGCCAGCAGCTCACCGGAAGGGCGAGAAAAACTGTTTTTT. It specifies CASSSPEGREKLFF. The variable domain in full, completed from reference TRBV5-8 and TRBJ1-4, reads EAGVTQSPTHLIKTRGQQATLRCSPISGHTSVYWYQQALGLGLQFLLWYDEGEERNRGNFPPRFSGRQFPNYSSELNVNALELEDSALYLCASSSPEGREKLFFGSGTQLSVL.

The chain carries TRBV18 and TRBJ2-3, with D uncertain. Germline lookup yields CDR1 KGHSH and CDR2 LQKENI. The CDR3 runs to 16 residues. The V end lost 1 base, the J end lost 0 bases, and 11 bases lay between the germline ends. This chain's CDR3 is CASSPLQLPSTDTQYF. The CDR3 coding sequence is TGTGCCAGCTCACCACTTCAGTTACCAAGCACAGATACGCAGTATTTT. Combining the CDR3 with reference TRBV18 and TRBJ2-3 gives the whole variable domain NAGVMQNPRHLVRRRGQEARLRCSPMKGHSHVYWYRQLPEEGLKFMVYLQKENIIDESGMPKERFSAEFPKEGPSILRIQQVVRGDSAAYFCASSPLQLPSTDTQYFGPGTRLTVL.

This clone turned up a few times. This chain connects TRBV5-6 to TRBJ2-6; D assignment may be TRBD1 or TRBD2 (5 bases each). Trimming shortened V by 3 bases and J by 4 bases, and 8 bases separated the two germline ends. Germline V gene data show CDR1 as SGHDT and CDR2 as YYEEEE. CDR3 length: 14 amino acids. The CDR3 reads CASSWGIGANVLTF. The CDR3, as DNA: TGTGCCAGCAGCTGGGGGATCGGGGCCAACGTCCTGACTTTC.

This sequence joins TRBV7-8 and TRBJ2-1, with D unclear. Trimming took 5 bases from V and 5 from J, leaving 16 bases between them. Germline CDR1 is SGHVS and CDR2 is FQNEAQ. CDR3 size: 15 residues. In nucleotides, the CDR3 is TGTGCCAGCAGCCGCGGCTTTGGTGGGAACAATGAGCAGTTCTTC. Translated: CASSRGFGGNNEQFF.

The table lists this clone with a few counts. The chain has TRBV10-1 and TRBJ2-7; the D gene is possibly TRBD2 (6 bases). V lost 6 bases to trimming and J lost 13 bases, with 37 bases between them. The germline V gene encodes CDR1 WNHNN and CDR2 SYGVQD (reference sequence). This CDR3 is built from 18 residues. The CDR3 nucleotides read TGCGCCAGCAGGACTGCCCCCCGGGTTGAGCGGGTCCTCGTCGTTAAATACTTC. This codes for CASRTAPRVERVLVVKYF.

This chain connects TRBV14 to TRBJ2-5; the match to TRBD2 covers 7 bases. The germline V gene encodes CDR1 SGHDN and CDR2 FVKESK. With 1 base clipped from V and 2 bases from J, the junction kept 16 bases outside the gene matches. This CDR3 is 19 amino acids long. CDR3 loop: CASSQVIGYPGTIQETQYF. CDR3 nucleotides: TGTGCCAGCAGCCAAGTCATAGGATATCCCGGGACTATTCAAGAGACCCAGTACTTC.

The chain recombines TRBV6-6 with TRBJ2-1, with D possibly TRBD2 on 6 matching bases. This CDR3 contains 16 residues. The germline CDR1 and CDR2 sequences are MNHNY and SVGAGI (reference sequence). V shed 5 bases and J shed 0 bases, with 14 bases lying between them. The CDR3 region is CASSLSGSSSYNEQFF. In nucleotides, the CDR3 is TGTGCCAGCAGTCTTAGCGGATCCAGCTCCTACAATGAGCAGTTCTTC.

This clone was detected only a few times. The chain carries TRBV18 and TRBJ1-1; D gene unclear. V lost 4 bases to trimming and J lost 2 bases, with 8 bases between them. This CDR3 contains 13 residues. CDR1 is KGHSH and CDR2 is LQKENI in the germline V gene. CDR3 loop: CASSQDGNTEAFF. As DNA, the CDR3 is TGTGCCAGCTCACAGGACGGAAACACTGAAGCTTTCTTT.

This chain links TRBV4-1 with TRBJ2-7; 9 positions match TRBD2. This CDR3 is built from 15 residues. CDR1 is MGHRA and CDR2 is YSYEKL in the germline V gene. V shed 4 bases and J 2 bases; nucleotides not matched to a gene: 6. As DNA, the CDR3 is TGCGCCAGCAGCCCCCGACTAGCGGCAACCTACGAGCAGTACTTC. Translated: CASSPRLAATYEQYF.